Sequencing of this T cell receptor beta chain was carried out in a study of blood T cell repertoires in COVID-19. In the study overall: Material from acute and convalescent COVID-19 was sourced from the United States, Italy and Spain. Sample material is recorded as cDNA or gDNA derived from T cells, B-cell-depleted T cells, or PBMCs.

Repertoires were generated with immunoSEQ multiplex PCR, while TCRdb's copy carries only in-frame clones and drops some. The sample contains about 180,000 clones, 88% of which appear only once. Everyone who took part was about 18 to 90 years old, and they came from 24 US areas. This CDR3 has 11 residues. In germline, CDR1 is MNHEY, CDR2 SMNVEV (reference sequence). V lost 6 bases and J 9 bases, leaving 12 bases between the germline ends. Sequences were obtained from PBMCs or T cells enriched from blood (not recorded which). This rearrangement joins TRBV27 to TRBJ2-7; D is unresolved. This sequence originates from a young woman who had recovered from COVID-19. The chain's CDR3 is CASRTAFVQYF. CDR3 sequence (DNA): TGTGCCAGCAGGACTGCTTTCGTGCAGTACTTC.